The TCR beta chain under discussion was sequenced for a study of control samples from healthy donors and cancer patients. This table comes from immunoSEQ multiplex PCR, and its TCRdb copy is limited to in-frame clones, with some not included. Among around 140,000 clones listed, approximately 93% were seen once. The CDR3 contains 13 residues. Germline CDR1 is SEHNR and CDR2 is FQNEAQ (reference sequence). Deletions cut 6 bases from V and 0 bases from J, with 8 bases between. The J gene is TRBJ1-1, the V gene TRBV7-9, with a possible D match to TRBD1 (5 bases). This sequence was found in a man between 18 and 35 years old in good health. Sequenced material: blood. CDR3 loop: CASSKGVNTEAFF. DNA for the CDR3: TGTGCCAGCAGTAAAGGGGTGAACACTGAAGCTTTCTTT.